The TCR beta chain under discussion was sequenced for a study of blood T cell repertoires in COVID-19. About the study: Samples came from the United States, Italy and Spain, spanning acute and convalescent COVID-19.

Germline values: CDR1 SGHKS, CDR2 YYEKEE (reference sequence). V dropped 4 bases and J dropped 4 bases, with 15 bases sitting between them. The CDR3 has 14 residues. Clones were sequenced by immunoSEQ multiplex PCR, and TCRdb holds only the in-frame ones, with some missing. Altogether 85,000 to 120,000 clones are present, 75% to 95% being singletons, with the ten largest covering roughly 4.3%. This receptor was identified in a man in his late teens or twenties with acute or convalescent COVID-19. Input material: peripheral blood. The chain links TRBV5-5 to TRBJ2-7; TRBD1 might be the D (6 bases). CDR3 in DNA: TGTGCCAGCAGCCGTTTGGACAGAAATTACGAGCAGTACTTC. This codes for CASSRLDRNYEQYF.